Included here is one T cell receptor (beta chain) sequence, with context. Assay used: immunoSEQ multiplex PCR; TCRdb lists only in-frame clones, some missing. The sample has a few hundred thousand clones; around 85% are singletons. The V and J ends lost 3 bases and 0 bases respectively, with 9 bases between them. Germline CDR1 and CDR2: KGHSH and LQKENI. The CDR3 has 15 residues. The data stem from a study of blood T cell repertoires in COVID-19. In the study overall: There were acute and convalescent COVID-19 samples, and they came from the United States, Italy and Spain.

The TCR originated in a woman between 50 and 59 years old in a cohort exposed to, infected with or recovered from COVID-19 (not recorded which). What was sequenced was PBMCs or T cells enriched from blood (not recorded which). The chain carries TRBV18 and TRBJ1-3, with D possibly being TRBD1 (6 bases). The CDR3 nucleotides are TGTGCCAGCTCACCCGACAGGACCTCTGGAAACACCATATATTTT. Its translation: CASSPDRTSGNTIYF.